The 9 T cell receptor beta chains below come from one sample, sequenced in a study of T-cell memory formation after mild COVID-19. TCRdb re-called the 5' RACE reads through MiXCR, storing one row per CDR3 protein. This sample has 400,000 to 500,000 distinct CDR3 sequences, with about 20% found just once. The sequenced sample consisted of PBMCs or a T cell subset sorted from them (not recorded which). All receptors derive from a man between 18 and 35 years old who had mild COVID-19 (a few samples of this study predate the infection). Cell type and time point are not known.

This chain connects TRBV18 to TRBJ2-1; 7 nucleotides line up with TRBD1. Germline CDR1 reads KGHSH; CDR2 reads LQKENI. The CDR3 contains 16 residues. The V gene end was trimmed by 3 bases and the J gene end by 4 bases; junction bases not matched to a gene: 9. The CDR3 coding sequence is TGTGCCAGCTCACCTCGACAGGGCCCCATATACAATGAGCAGTTCTTC. Encoded protein: CASSPRQGPIYNEQFF.

This clonotype has just a few counts. The V and J genes are TRBV19 and TRBJ1-1, with D perhaps TRBD1 (5 bases). Germline V CDR1 and CDR2: LNHDA, SQIVND (reference sequence). The CDR3 extends over 14 amino acids. The V gene lost 5 bases and the J gene lost 10 bases, with 20 bases spanning the gap. The CDR3 reads CASSPTRDGRPAFF. CDR3 nucleotides: TGTGCCAGTAGTCCGACACGGGACGGACGCCCAGCTTTCTTT.

The V and J genes are TRBV20-1 and TRBJ1-2; D gene ambiguous. V lost 4 bases and J lost 6, with 12 bases in between. Germline V CDR1 and CDR2: DFQATT, SNEGSKA (reference sequence). CDR3 length: 12 residues. The CDR3 region has the DNA TGCAGTGCTACTGGCGGGGTCGATGGCTACACCTTC. It yields the protein CSATGGVDGYTF.

The chain couples TRBV4-3 to TRBJ2-1, with TRBD2 matching 7 bases. J gave up 7 bases and V 0 bases, and 9 bases lay outside the gene matches. This CDR3 has 16 amino acids. Germline assignment: CDR1 LGHNA and CDR2 YSLEER. The CDR3 DNA is TGCGCCAGCAGCCAAGATTACAGCGGGGCCCTGAATGAGCAGTTCTTC. It specifies CASSQDYSGALNEQFF.

This clonotype was seen many times. This chain links TRBV7-8 with TRBJ2-7, with D possibly TRBD2 on 6 matching bases. The germline V gene has CDR1 SGHVS and CDR2 FQNEAQ. The ends were cut back, 1 base at V and 6 bases at J, with 10 bases in the middle. CDR3 length: 13 amino acids. The chain's CDR3 is CASSLVGGFEQYV. The CDR3, as DNA: TGTGCCAGCAGCTTAGTGGGGGGTTTCGAGCAGTACGTC.

There are a few counts of this clonotype. The rearrangement uses TRBV7-2 and TRBJ1-2; D remains unclear. The CDR3 covers 17 residues. Germline CDR1 reads SGHTA; CDR2 reads FQGNSA. Trimming cost V 1 base and J 6 bases, with 21 bases left between them. The CDR3 nucleotides read TGTGCCAGCAGCTTAGGGTATGGCGAGTACAGTATAAATGGCTACACCTTC. Translation gives CASSLGYGEYSINGYTF.

This clonotype was seen a handful of times. V is TRBV28 and J is TRBJ2-5, with 9 bases that match TRBD2. CDR3 length: 14 amino acids. V was pared by 5 bases and J by 4 bases, with 5 bases of the junction left unmatched. Per the germline V gene, CDR1 is MDHEN and CDR2 is SYDVKM. The CDR3 nucleotides read TGTGCCAGCAGTCAGACTAGCGGAAGAGAGACCCAGTACTTC. It codes for CASSQTSGRETQYF.

Only a few counts were recorded for this clonotype. The rearrangement joins TRBV18 to TRBJ2-4; unclear D gene. V lost 0 bases to trimming and J lost 8 bases, with 14 bases between them. CDR1 and CDR2 (germline): KGHSH, LQKENI. This CDR3 is built from 15 residues. CDR3 DNA sequence: TGTGCCAGCTCACCACCGTCCCGCGTTTCAGACATTCAGTACTTC. Its translation: CASSPPSRVSDIQYF.

This clonotype was seen many times. The gene calls are TRBV7-9 and TRBJ2-3; 7 nucleotides line up with TRBD1. CDR3 size: 14 residues. Unmatched junction bases numbered 2, after V lost 5 bases and J lost 0 bases. CDR1 and CDR2 from the germline V gene are SEHNR and FQNEAQ (reference sequence). The chain's CDR3 is CASSRDSSTDTQYF. As DNA, the CDR3 is TGTGCCAGCAGCCGGGACAGCAGCACAGATACGCAGTATTTT.